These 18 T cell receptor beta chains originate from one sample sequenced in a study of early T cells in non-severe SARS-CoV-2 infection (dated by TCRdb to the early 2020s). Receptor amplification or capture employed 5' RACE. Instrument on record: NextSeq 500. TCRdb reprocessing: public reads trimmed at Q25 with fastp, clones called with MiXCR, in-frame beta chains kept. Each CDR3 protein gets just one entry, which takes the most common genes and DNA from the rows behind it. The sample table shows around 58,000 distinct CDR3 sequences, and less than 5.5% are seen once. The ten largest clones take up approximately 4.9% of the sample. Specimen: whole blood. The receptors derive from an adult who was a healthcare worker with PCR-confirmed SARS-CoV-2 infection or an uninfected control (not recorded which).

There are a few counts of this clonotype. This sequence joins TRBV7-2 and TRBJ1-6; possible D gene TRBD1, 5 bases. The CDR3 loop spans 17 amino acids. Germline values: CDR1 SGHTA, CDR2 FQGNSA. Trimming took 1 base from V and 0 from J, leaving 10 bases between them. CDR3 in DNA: TGTGCCAGCAGCTTAGGAGGGGCTGGCTCCTATAATTCACCCCTCCACTTT. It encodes CASSLGGAGSYNSPLHF.

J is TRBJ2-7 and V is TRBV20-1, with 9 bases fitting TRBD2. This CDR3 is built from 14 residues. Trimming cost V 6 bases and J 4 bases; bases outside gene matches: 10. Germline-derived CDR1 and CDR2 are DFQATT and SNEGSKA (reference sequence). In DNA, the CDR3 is TGCAGTGCCCTGGACCGGGGACTAGCTTACGAGCAGTACTTC. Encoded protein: CSALDRGLAYEQYF.

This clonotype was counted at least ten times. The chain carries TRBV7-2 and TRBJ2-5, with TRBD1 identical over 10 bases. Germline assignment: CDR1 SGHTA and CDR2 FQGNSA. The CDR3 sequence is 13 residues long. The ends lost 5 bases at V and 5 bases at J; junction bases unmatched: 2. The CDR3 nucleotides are TGTGCCAGCAGCGACAGGGGGCGGGAGACCCAGTACTTC. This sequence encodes CASSDRGRETQYF. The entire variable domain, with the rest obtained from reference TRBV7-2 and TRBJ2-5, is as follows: GAGVSQSPSNKVTEKGKDVELRCDPISGHTALYWYRQSLGQGLEFLIYFQGNSAPDKSGLPSDRFSAERTGGSVSTLTIQRTQQEDSAVYLCASSDRGRETQYFGPGTRLLVL.

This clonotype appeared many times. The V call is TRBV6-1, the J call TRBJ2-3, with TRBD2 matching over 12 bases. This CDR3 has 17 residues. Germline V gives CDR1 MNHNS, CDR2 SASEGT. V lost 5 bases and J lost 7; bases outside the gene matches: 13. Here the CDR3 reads CASSTPGTSGQRNTQYF. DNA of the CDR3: TGTGCCAGCAGTACCCCCGGGACTAGCGGGCAAAGAAATACGCAGTATTTT.

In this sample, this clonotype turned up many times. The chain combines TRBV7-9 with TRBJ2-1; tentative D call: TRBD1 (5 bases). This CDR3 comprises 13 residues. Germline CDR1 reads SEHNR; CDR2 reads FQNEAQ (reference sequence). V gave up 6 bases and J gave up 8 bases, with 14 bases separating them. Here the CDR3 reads CASRREGAHEQFF. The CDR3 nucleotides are TGTGCCAGCAGGCGCGAAGGGGCCCATGAGCAGTTCTTC.

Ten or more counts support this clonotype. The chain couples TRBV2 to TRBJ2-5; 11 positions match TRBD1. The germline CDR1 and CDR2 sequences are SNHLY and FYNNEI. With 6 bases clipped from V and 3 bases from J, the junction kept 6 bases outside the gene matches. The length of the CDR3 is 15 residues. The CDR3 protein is CASSSGTGGEETQYF. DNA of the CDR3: TGTGCCAGCAGCTCCGGGACAGGGGGGGAAGAGACCCAGTACTTC.

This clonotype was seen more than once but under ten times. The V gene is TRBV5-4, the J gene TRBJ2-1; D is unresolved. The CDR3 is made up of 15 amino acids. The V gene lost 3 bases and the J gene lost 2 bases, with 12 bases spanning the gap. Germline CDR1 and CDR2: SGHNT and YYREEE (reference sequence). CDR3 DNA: TGTGCCAGCAGCTCCAAGAGCGCCGCCTACAATGAGCAGTTCTTC. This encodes CASSSKSAAYNEQFF.

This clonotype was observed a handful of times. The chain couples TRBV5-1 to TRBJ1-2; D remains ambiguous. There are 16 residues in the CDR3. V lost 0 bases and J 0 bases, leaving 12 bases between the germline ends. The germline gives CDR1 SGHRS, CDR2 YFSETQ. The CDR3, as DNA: TGCGCCAGCAGCTTGGGATACTCGGCTGCTAACTATGGCTACACCTTC. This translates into CASSLGYSAANYGYTF. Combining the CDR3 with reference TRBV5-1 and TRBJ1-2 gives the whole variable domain KAGVTQTPRYLIKTRGQQVTLSCSPISGHRSVSWYQQTPGQGLQFLFEYFSETQRNKGNFPGRFSGRQFSNSRSEMNVSTLELGDSALYLCASSLGYSAANYGYTFGSGTRLTVV.

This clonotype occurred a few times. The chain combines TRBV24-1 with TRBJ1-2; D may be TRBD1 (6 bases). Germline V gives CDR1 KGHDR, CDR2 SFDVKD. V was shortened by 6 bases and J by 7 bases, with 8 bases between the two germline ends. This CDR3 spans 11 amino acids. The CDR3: CATSTGFGYTF. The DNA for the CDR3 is TGTGCCACCAGTACAGGGTTTGGCTACACCTTC.

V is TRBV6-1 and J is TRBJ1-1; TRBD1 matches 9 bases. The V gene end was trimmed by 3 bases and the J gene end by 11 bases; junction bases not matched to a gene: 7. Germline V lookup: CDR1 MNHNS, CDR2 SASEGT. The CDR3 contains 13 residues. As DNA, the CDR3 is TGTGCCAGCAGTGAGGAGGGACAGGGTTCGGCTTTCTTT. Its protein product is CASSEEGQGSAFF.

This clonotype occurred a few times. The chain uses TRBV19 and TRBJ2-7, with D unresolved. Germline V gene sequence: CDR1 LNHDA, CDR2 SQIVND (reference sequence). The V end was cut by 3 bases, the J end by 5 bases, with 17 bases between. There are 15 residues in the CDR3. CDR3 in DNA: TGTGCCAGTAGTATTCGACGGTCGGGCTTCAACGAGCAGTACTTC. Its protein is CASSIRRSGFNEQYF.

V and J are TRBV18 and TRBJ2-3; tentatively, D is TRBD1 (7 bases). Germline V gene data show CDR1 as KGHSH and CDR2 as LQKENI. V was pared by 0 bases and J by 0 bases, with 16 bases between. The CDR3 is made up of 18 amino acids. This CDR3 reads CASSPPEEGAWSTDTQYF. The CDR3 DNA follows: TGTGCCAGCTCACCACCGGAGGAGGGGGCGTGGAGCACAGATACGCAGTATTTT.

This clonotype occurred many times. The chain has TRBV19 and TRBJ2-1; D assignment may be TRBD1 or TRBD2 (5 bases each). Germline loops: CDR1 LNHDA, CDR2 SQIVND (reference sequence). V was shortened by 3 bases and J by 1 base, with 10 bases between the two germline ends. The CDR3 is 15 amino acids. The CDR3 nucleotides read TGTGCCAGTAGTATCGTAGAGGGGTCCTACAATGAGCAGTTCTTC. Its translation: CASSIVEGSYNEQFF.

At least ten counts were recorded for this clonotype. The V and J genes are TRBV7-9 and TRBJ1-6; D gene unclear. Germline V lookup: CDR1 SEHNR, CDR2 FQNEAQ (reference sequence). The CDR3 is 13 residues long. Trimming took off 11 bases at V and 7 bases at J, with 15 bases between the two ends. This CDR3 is CAGGMAENSPLHF. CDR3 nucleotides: TGTGCCGGAGGCATGGCGGAGAATTCACCCCTCCACTTT. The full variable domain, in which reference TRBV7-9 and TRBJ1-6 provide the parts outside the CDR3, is DTGVSQNPRHKITKRGQNVTFRCDPISEHNRLYWYRQTLGQGPEFLTYFQNEAQLEKSRLLSDRFSAERPKGSFSTLEIQRTEQGDSAMYLCAGGMAENSPLHFGNGTRLTVT.

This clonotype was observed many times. The CDR3 DNA reads TGTGCCAGCAGCCTCAGGGTGGAGGAGACCCAGTACTTC. Amino acids: CASSLRVEETQYF. This chain links TRBV9 with TRBJ2-5, with D perhaps matching TRBD1 (5 bases). The V gene's germline CDR1 is SGDLS and CDR2 YYNGEE. Trimming cost V 4 bases and J 5 bases, with 12 bases left between them. CDR3 length equals 13 residues.

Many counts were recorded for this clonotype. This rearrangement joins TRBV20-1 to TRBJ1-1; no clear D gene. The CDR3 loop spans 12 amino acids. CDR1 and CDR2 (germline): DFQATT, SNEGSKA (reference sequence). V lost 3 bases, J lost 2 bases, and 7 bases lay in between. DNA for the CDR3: TGCAGTGCTAGCAATCGTAACACTGAAGCTTTCTTT. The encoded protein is CSASNRNTEAFF.

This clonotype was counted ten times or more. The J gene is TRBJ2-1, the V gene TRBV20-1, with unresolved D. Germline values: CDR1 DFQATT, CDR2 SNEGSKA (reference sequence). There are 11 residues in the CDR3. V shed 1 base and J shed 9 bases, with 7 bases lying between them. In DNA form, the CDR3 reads TGCAGTGCTAGAGGGACCGGTGAGCAGTTCTTC. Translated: CSARGTGEQFF.

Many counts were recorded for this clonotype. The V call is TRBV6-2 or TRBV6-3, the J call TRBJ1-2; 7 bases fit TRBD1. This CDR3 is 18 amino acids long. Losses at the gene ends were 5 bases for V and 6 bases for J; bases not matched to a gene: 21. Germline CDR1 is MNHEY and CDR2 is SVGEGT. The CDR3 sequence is CASSTILTGTDARDGYTF. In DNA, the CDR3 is TGTGCCAGCAGTACAATACTGACCGGGACAGACGCAAGGGATGGCTACACCTTC.